This TCR beta chain was recorded in a study of T-cell reconstitution after alpha-beta-depleted transplantation in children. Study-wide findings and caveats: Some patients' high day-60 TCRbeta diversity was traced to surviving recipient T cells and thymic progenitors. Counts and diversity of T cells one year after transplant came mostly from newly produced T cells. It was reported that alpha-beta T cells came from several hundred expanded graft clones (about two months after transplant).

This clonotype was recorded a few times. Its antigen is unknown. In germline, CDR1 is LNHDA, CDR2 SQIVND (reference sequence). This CDR3 spans 17 amino acids. V was pared by 3 bases and J by 3 bases, with 10 bases of the junction left unmatched. TCRbeta library preparation incorporated unique molecular identifiers. TCRdb reanalysed the PCR reads using MiXCR and keeps one entry per CDR3 protein. This sample has 450,000 to 550,000 distinct CDR3 sequences; about an eighth occur once, and the top ten carry less than 15%. The receptor's source is a female patient between 2 and 15 years old who had a stem cell transplant for aplastic anemia, so the T cells may come from the graft donor. The V gene is TRBV19, the J gene TRBJ2-5, with 10 bases identical to TRBD1. The input for sequencing was PBMCs, mostly from graft donor cells, taken 180 days after TCRalphabeta/CD19-depleted stem cell transplant. In DNA form, the CDR3 reads TGTGCCAGTAGTATGGGACAGGGGAGCGGGTGGAAAGAGACCCAGTACTTC. The encoded protein is CASSMGQGSGWKETQYF.